The rows below give T cell receptor beta chains drawn from one sample of a study of T cells in Graves' hyperthyroidism and ophthalmopathy. TCRdb processed the multiplex PCR reads anew with MiXCR; each CDR3 protein has one entry. In the table there are approximately 400,000 distinct CDR3 sequences, just under 25% of which are singletons. Sequencing input: blood. The origin of the receptors is a man aged 50-59 years with Graves' hyperthyroidism. The CDR3 runs from the conserved cysteine through the conserved F or W. A D gene is named only where the DNA matches it firmly. A clone size is listed for some rows: how often the clone was seen (once, few, many), or a class if it is expanded.

cdr3_nt	cdr3_aa	clone_size	d_call	cdr3_length	v_call	j_call
TGTGCCAGCAGTTCGCTCTTGACAGAAGGTGGCTACATCTTC	CASSSLLTEGGYIF	.	.	14	TRBV28	TRBJ1-2
TGTGCCAGCAGCCAAGGGGTGACTAGCGGGAGCTACGAGCAGTACTTC	CASSQGVTSGSYEQYF	.	TRBD2	16	TRBV14	TRBJ2-7
TGTGCCAGCAGGAGATTTGAGGCTGGCTTTAATACGCAGTATTTT	CASRRFEAGFNTQYF	few	.	15	TRBV27	TRBJ2-3
TGTGCCAGCAGTCCTGGACAGGGTTTTTTGAACACTGAAGCTTTCTTT	CASSPGQGFLNTEAFF	few	TRBD1	16	TRBV27	TRBJ1-1
TGTGCCAGCAGTGAAGCCTGGAGTGAAGCTTTCTTT	CASSEAWSEAFF	.	.	12	TRBV28	TRBJ1-1
TGTGCCATCGATGAGGGACAGATTAATTCACCCCTCCACTTT	CAIDEGQINSPLHF	few	TRBD1	14	TRBV2	TRBJ1-6
TGTGCCAGCACCGGAGGGCCGTCCTCCTACGAGCAGTACTTC	CASTGGPSSYEQYF	.	.	14	TRBV11-3	TRBJ2-7
TGCGCCAGCAGCTTGAGGGCAGGGGTTTCCGGGGAGCTGTTTTTT	CASSLRAGVSGELFF	few	.	15	TRBV5-1	TRBJ2-2
TGCGCCAGCAGCTCCGCCCCAGCGGGAGCGGAGACCCAGTACTTC	CASSSAPAGAETQYF	.	TRBD2	15	TRBV5-1	TRBJ2-5
TGTGCCAGCAGCGGGGGCACTGAAGCTTTCTTT	CASSGGTEAFF	many	.	11	TRBV7-9	TRBJ1-1
TGCGCCAGCAGCTTCTTTAGGGAAGCTAACTATGGCTACACCTTC	CASSFFREANYGYTF	.	.	15	TRBV5-1	TRBJ1-2
TGTGCCAGCAACCTTGGGGGACAGGGAACCCGAATCTCTGGGGCCAACGTCCTGACTTTC	CASNLGGQGTRISGANVLTF	once	TRBD1	20	TRBV7-9	TRBJ2-6
TGTGCCAGCAGTTACGGACGGACCACAGATACGCAGTATTTT	CASSYGRTTDTQYF	.	.	14	TRBV2	TRBJ2-3
TGTGCCAGCAGTTTAAGTCAGGCCCGAACTGAAGCTTTCTTT	CASSLSQARTEAFF	many	.	14	TRBV28	TRBJ1-1
TGTGCCAGCAGCAGGTACAGGGATACCTACGAGCAGTACTTC	CASSRYRDTYEQYF	.	.	14	TRBV28	TRBJ2-7
TGCAGTGCCGTAGACGCGGGAGGGAGGTTGGAGACCCAGTACTTC	CSAVDAGGRLETQYF	.	TRBD2	15	TRBV20-1	TRBJ2-5
TGTGCCAGCAGCCGCGGGGAGGACACTGAAGCTTTCTTT	CASSRGEDTEAFF	few	.	13	TRBV6-1	TRBJ1-1
TGTGCCAGTGACGAAGGGGGAGGGCCAAGACTGACGCAGTATTTT	CASDEGGGPRLTQYF	.	.	15	TRBV19	TRBJ2-3
TGTGCCAGCAGCCCCCTGGGCGTTCCCTACGAGCAGTACTTC	CASSPLGVPYEQYF	few	.	14	TRBV5-6	TRBJ2-7
TGCGCCAGCAGCCAAGGGGGGGCAGGAGCTTTTTTGGGCTACACCTTC	CASSQGGAGAFLGYTF	few	.	16	TRBV4-1	TRBJ1-2
TGTGCCAGCAGTAAACAGGGGAATGGCTACACCTTC	CASSKQGNGYTF	few	TRBD1	12	TRBV12-3/TRBV12-4	TRBJ1-2
TGTGCCACCAGCGGAGGACAGGGGGTGATGTCAGCGCAGTATTTT	CATSGGQGVMSAQYF	.	TRBD1	15	TRBV15	TRBJ2-3
TGCAGTGTGACGGATAAAGAGGGCTATGGCTACACCTTC	CSVTDKEGYGYTF	.	.	13	TRBV20-1	TRBJ1-2
TGCGCCAGCAGCTTTACAGGGGGCGAGGAAAAACTGTTTTTT	CASSFTGGEEKLFF	.	TRBD1	14	TRBV5-1	TRBJ1-4
TGCAGTGCTAGTGGGGAACAAGAGACCCAGTACTTC	CSASGEQETQYF	many	.	12	TRBV20-1	TRBJ2-5
TGTGCCTGGGGGAGGAGGGCCGGGGAGCTGTTTTTT	CAWGRRAGELFF	many	.	12	TRBV30	TRBJ2-2
TGCAGTGCTAGAGATACTAGAGTGGAGACCCAGTACTTC	CSARDTRVETQYF	.	.	13	TRBV20-1	TRBJ2-5
TGCAGTGCTAGTTCAGGGGGGTGGACTGAAGCTTTCTTT	CSASSGGWTEAFF	few	TRBD1	13	TRBV20-1	TRBJ1-1
TGTGCCAGCAGCTTATGGATCCAGGGGGCTCGAGATACGCAGTATTTT	CASSLWIQGARDTQYF	.	TRBD1	16	TRBV11-2	TRBJ2-3
TGCAGTGCCGCGGACAGGGTAAAGGATACGCAGTATTTT	CSAADRVKDTQYF	many	TRBD1	13	TRBV20-1	TRBJ2-3
TGCGCCAGCAGTGGCGGACAGCATAGCTCTGGAAACACCATATATTTT	CASSGGQHSSGNTIYF	.	.	16	TRBV10-2	TRBJ1-3
TGTGCCAGCAGCTTAGCGGGAGGAGCTTACAATGAGCAGTTCTTC	CASSLAGGAYNEQFF	many	TRBD2	15	TRBV11-2	TRBJ2-1
TGTGCCAGCAGCCTTGATCATAGCACAGATACGCAGTATTTT	CASSLDHSTDTQYF	.	.	14	TRBV3-1	TRBJ2-3
TGTGCCAGCAGCTTAGTTCTGGGAGGCAGCGAGACCCAGTACTTC	CASSLVLGGSETQYF	many	.	15	TRBV7-9	TRBJ2-5
TGTGCCAGCACCCTAAGGGGCCCGAATTCACCCCTCCACTTT	CASTLRGPNSPLHF	.	.	14	TRBV3-1	TRBJ1-6
TGCGCCAGCAGCTCCGGGGGGCTAGCGACCTACGAGCAGTACTTC	CASSSGGLATYEQYF	few	.	15	TRBV5-1	TRBJ2-7
TGCAGTGCTAGATTCGAAGGCACCGGGGAGCTGTTTTTT	CSARFEGTGELFF	few	.	13	TRBV20-1	TRBJ2-2
TGTGCCAGTACCAAAAGGGAGGAGGGGGTTCGAGCTTTCTTT	CASTKREEGVRAFF	few	.	14	TRBV19	TRBJ1-1
TGTGCCAGTAGTATAGATCGAGCGGGAGGAAGGAATGAGCAGTTCTTC	CASSIDRAGGRNEQFF	.	TRBD2	16	TRBV19	TRBJ2-1
TGCAGCGTCGCGACAGCGTATAATTCACCCCTCCACTTT	CSVATAYNSPLHF	few	.	13	TRBV29-1	TRBJ1-6
TGTGCCAGCAGCGCCCTGAAGAACACTGAAGCTTTCTTT	CASSALKNTEAFF	.	.	13	TRBV7-2	TRBJ1-1
TGTGCCAGTAGTAGTACGGGGGAAGCTGAGCAGTTCTTC	CASSSTGEAEQFF	.	.	13	TRBV19	TRBJ2-1
TGTGCCAGCAGCGCCGGGACTACACAAGAGACCCAGTACTTC	CASSAGTTQETQYF	few	TRBD2	14	TRBV2	TRBJ2-5
TGTGCCAGCAGCCCCTGGACTAGCGGGAACAATGAGCAGTTCTTC	CASSPWTSGNNEQFF	.	TRBD2	15	TRBV9	TRBJ2-1
TGCGCCAGCAGTGAGTTTGGACTAGCGGGAGCCGGGGAGCTGTTTTTT	CASSEFGLAGAGELFF	.	TRBD2	16	TRBV10-2	TRBJ2-2
TGTGCCAGCAGTTTATGGGGCGGGGCTGGGGCCAACGTCCTGACTTTC	CASSLWGGAGANVLTF	.	.	16	TRBV28	TRBJ2-6
TGCAGTGCTAGTACACAGAACTATGGCTACACCTTC	CSASTQNYGYTF	few	.	12	TRBV20-1	TRBJ1-2
TGTGCCACCAGTTTTCAGGGGGGCAGTGGTAAGCAGTTCTTC	CATSFQGGSGKQFF	few	.	14	TRBV15	TRBJ2-1